Listed below are T cell receptor beta chains from one sample, sequenced in a study of identical twins. One entry per CDR3 protein results from TCRdb running MiXCR on the 5' RACE reads. Of 520,000 or so distinct CDR3 sequences in the sample, less than 25% were seen once. The sample was also linked to a second study, of T cells expressing NK-cell markers.

The sample comprised CD4+ T cells sorted from blood. All receptors come from a woman aged 18-35 years in good health. Each CDR3 is given with its conserved first and last residue. The D gene is left open where the match is weak. Size is omitted from some rows. Given values are once, few, many or a class for expanded clones.

clone_size	j_call	v_call	d_call	cdr3_aa	cdr3_nt
few	TRBJ2-7	TRBV3-1	NA	CASSPTEGGTYEQYF	TGTGCCAGCAGCCCGACAGAGGGGGGTACCTACGAGCAGTACTTC
NA	TRBJ2-7	TRBV20-1	NA	CSAGRTGGRTSGHYEQYF	TGCAGTGCTGGGAGGACAGGGGGAAGGACTAGCGGACACTACGAGCAGTACTTC
few	TRBJ2-7	TRBV18	NA	CASSPLTEPSYEQYF	TGTGCCAGCTCACCCTTAACAGAACCATCCTACGAGCAGTACTTC
NA	TRBJ1-2	TRBV7-9	NA	CASSLGSFRRGYTF	TGTGCCAGCAGCTTAGGGAGTTTCCGGCGAGGCTACACCTTC
NA	TRBJ1-5	TRBV5-5	TRBD1	CASSLTGAVYQPQHF	TGTGCCAGCAGCTTAACAGGGGCGGTGTATCAGCCCCAGCATTTT
NA	TRBJ2-2	TRBV7-2	TRBD2	CASSPGGGLFTGELFF	TGTGCCAGCAGCCCCGGGGGAGGGCTTTTCACCGGGGAGCTGTTTTTT
NA	TRBJ2-1	TRBV24-1	TRBD2	CATSDRRTSGGNEQFF	TGTGCCACCAGTGACCGGAGGACTAGCGGGGGGAATGAGCAGTTCTTC
few	TRBJ1-2	TRBV12-3/TRBV12-4	NA	CASSLRSIYGYTF	TGTGCCAGCAGTCTACGTTCCATTTATGGCTACACCTTC
NA	TRBJ2-5	TRBV29-1	TRBD1	CSSKRQGSLETQYF	TGCAGCTCGAAACGACAGGGGTCCTTAGAGACCCAGTACTTC
few	TRBJ2-3	TRBV6-6	NA	CASSVSGHTQYF	TGTGCCAGCAGTGTTAGCGGCCATACGCAGTATTTT
NA	TRBJ2-7	TRBV10-1	TRBD2	CASSESRTSKQYF	TGCGCCAGCAGTGAGTCCCGGACTAGCAAGCAGTACTTC
NA	TRBJ1-1	TRBV3-1	NA	CASSQDGDAFF	TGTGCCAGCAGCCAGGATGGGGACGCTTTCTTT
few	TRBJ2-1	TRBV12-5	NA	CASGSRLSSYNEQFF	TGTGCTAGTGGTTCGAGACTAAGCTCCTACAATGAGCAGTTCTTC
many	TRBJ2-5	TRBV12-3/TRBV12-4	NA	CASSLALGAAQYF	TGTGCCAGCAGTTTAGCCCTAGGTGCGGCCCAGTACTTC
NA	TRBJ2-1	TRBV12-3/TRBV12-4	TRBD2	CASRLAGAGNEQFF	TGTGCCAGCAGACTAGCGGGGGCCGGGAATGAGCAGTTCTTC
few	TRBJ2-2	TRBV10-3	TRBD1	CAISAPGQGLTGELFF	TGTGCCATCAGTGCTCCGGGACAGGGGCTCACCGGGGAGCTGTTTTTT
few	TRBJ1-1	TRBV20-1	TRBD1	CSATQETGRAEAFF	TGCAGTGCTACACAAGAGACAGGGAGAGCTGAAGCTTTCTTT
few	TRBJ2-3	TRBV20-1	TRBD2	CSARGTSGERDTQYF	TGCAGTGCTAGAGGGACTAGCGGGGAGAGAGATACGCAGTATTTT
NA	TRBJ2-3	TRBV6-1	TRBD2	CASSEAVGGRTDTQYF	TGTGCCAGCAGTGAAGCTGTGGGAGGGCGCACAGATACGCAGTATTTT
few	TRBJ2-7	TRBV5-6	NA	CASSRRVDTYEQYF	TGTGCCAGCAGCCGGCGTGTAGACACCTACGAGCAGTACTTC
few	TRBJ2-1	TRBV20-1	TRBD2	CSPQRAGVSYNEQFF	TGCAGTCCCCAACGGGCGGGAGTATCCTACAATGAGCAGTTCTTC
NA	TRBJ2-1	TRBV12-3/TRBV12-4	NA	CASSPRGLILRIQFF	TGTGCCAGCAGCCCCCGAGGATTGATCCTAAGGATCCAGTTCTTC
NA	TRBJ1-1	TRBV10-3	NA	CAITSGRENTEAFF	TGTGCCATCACGAGCGGCAGGGAAAACACTGAAGCTTTCTTT
NA	TRBJ2-2	TRBV7-3	NA	CASSPGVGADTGELFF	TGTGCCAGCAGCCCCGGGGTGGGGGCAGACACCGGGGAGCTGTTTTTT
few	TRBJ2-1	TRBV4-3	NA	CASSHASNEQFF	TGCGCCAGCAGCCACGCTAGCAATGAGCAGTTCTTC
once	TRBJ2-1	TRBV7-8	TRBD2	CASSLGAGAVEQFF	TGTGCCAGCAGTCTAGGGGCGGGAGCAGTTGAGCAGTTCTTC
NA	TRBJ2-6	TRBV15	TRBD1	CATSREGQVYSGANVLTF	TGTGCCACCAGCAGAGAGGGACAGGTCTACTCTGGGGCCAACGTCCTGACTTTC
few	TRBJ1-5	TRBV6-1	TRBD1	CASSTVSGGNQPQHF	TGTGCCAGCAGTACCGTTTCAGGGGGGAATCAGCCCCAGCATTTT
few	TRBJ2-5	TRBV5-5	NA	CASSLLGSHGETQYF	TGTGCCAGCAGCTTATTAGGGTCACACGGCGAGACCCAGTACTTC
NA	TRBJ2-2	TRBV11-2	NA	CASSRLKGSLRPGELFF	TGTGCCAGCAGCAGACTCAAAGGGAGTCTTCGACCCGGGGAGCTGTTTTTT
NA	TRBJ2-3	TRBV29-1	NA	CSVERHLTQYF	TGCAGCGTTGAACGGCACCTTACGCAGTATTTT
NA	TRBJ1-5	TRBV5-6	NA	CASSLGPYGNQPQHF	TGTGCCAGCAGCTTGGGACCGTACGGCAATCAGCCCCAGCATTTT
NA	TRBJ2-1	TRBV20-1	TRBD2	CSAQDLSGASYNEQFF	TGCAGTGCCCAAGACCTTAGCGGGGCCTCCTACAATGAGCAGTTCTTC
few	TRBJ1-5	TRBV12-3/TRBV12-4	NA	CASSPQGISNQPQHF	TGTGCCAGCAGCCCTCAGGGGATAAGCAATCAGCCCCAGCATTTT
many	TRBJ2-3	TRBV29-1	NA	CSVDGAAGGTDTQYF	TGCAGCGTTGACGGGGCGGCAGGAGGCACAGATACGCAGTATTTT
few	TRBJ2-6	TRBV20-1	NA	CSARDPNARRGGGGANVLTF	TGCAGTGCTAGAGACCCGAACGCCAGACGAGGGGGAGGTGGGGCCAACGTCCTGACTTTC
many	TRBJ2-1	TRBV12-3/TRBV12-4	NA	CASTLGGADNEQFF	TGTGCCAGCACCCTCGGGGGCGCGGACAATGAGCAGTTCTTC
NA	TRBJ2-5	TRBV7-2	TRBD2	CASSSALAGYQETQYF	TGTGCCAGCAGCTCCGCACTAGCGGGGTACCAAGAGACCCAGTACTTC
NA	TRBJ1-4	TRBV29-1	NA	CSVKEGAGEKLFF	TGCAGCGTTAAGGAAGGGGCCGGCGAAAAACTGTTTTTT
NA	TRBJ2-1	TRBV5-1	NA	CASSPDSSSYNEQFF	TGCGCCAGCAGCCCGGACTCTAGCTCCTACAATGAGCAGTTCTTC
few	TRBJ2-2	TRBV20-1	TRBD1	CSARQGATGELFF	TGCAGTGCTAGACAGGGGGCCACCGGGGAGCTGTTTTTT
few	TRBJ1-4	TRBV19	NA	CASSGSHNEKLFF	TGTGCCAGTAGTGGTTCCCATAATGAAAAACTGTTTTTT
few	TRBJ2-3	TRBV7-2	NA	CASSFVPRDTQYF	TGTGCCAGCAGCTTCGTACCAAGGGATACGCAGTATTTT
few	TRBJ2-1	TRBV7-9	NA	CASSLAIVTANEQFF	TGTGCCAGCAGCTTAGCGATCGTAACGGCGAATGAGCAGTTCTTC
few	TRBJ2-2	TRBV5-6	TRBD1	CASSFDRATGELFF	TGTGCCAGCAGCTTCGACAGGGCTACCGGGGAGCTGTTTTTT
many	TRBJ2-1	TRBV7-2	NA	CASSQRHSGYNEQFF	TGTGCCAGCAGCCAGCGGCATTCAGGGTACAATGAGCAGTTCTTC
few	TRBJ1-1	TRBV20-1	NA	CSASRRVKNTEAFF	TGCAGTGCTAGTAGGCGGGTCAAGAACACTGAAGCTTTCTTT
few	TRBJ2-1	TRBV30	NA	CAWSFSLVNNEQFF	TGTGCCTGGAGTTTTAGTCTAGTAAATAATGAGCAGTTCTTC